This entry lists 30 T cell receptor beta chains sequenced from one sample in a study of T cell clones after liver transplantation. Using immunoSEQ multiplex PCR, the repertoire was profiled, and TCRdb retains in-frame clones only, with some absent. This table holds roughly 17,000 clones, around 82% found once. The specimen comprised CD8+ T cells from blood, sampled around 48 months after liver transplant. Receptor source: a human patient who received a liver transplant. Some of the T cells might come from the graft donor.

The chain combines TRBV13 with TRBJ2-2; tentative D call: TRBD1 (5 bases). V gave up 2 bases and J gave up 4 bases, with 8 bases separating them. The CDR3 runs 14 residues. Germline loops: CDR1 PRHDT, CDR2 FYEKMQ (reference sequence). As DNA, the CDR3 is TGTGCCAGCAGCTTAAGCAGGGCCACCGGGGAGCTGTTTTTT. It codes for CASSLSRATGELFF.

The chain carries TRBV7-8 and TRBJ2-2; D uncertain. V dropped 7 bases and J dropped 5 bases, with 11 bases sitting between them. The CDR3 contains 13 residues. CDR1 is SGHVS and CDR2 is FQNEAQ in the germline V gene. Written as DNA, the CDR3 is TGTGCCAGCAAGAATGGGCGGACCGGGGAGCTGTTTTTT. Its translation: CASKNGRTGELFF.

V and J are TRBV6-6 and TRBJ2-7; the D gene is possibly TRBD1 (6 bases). Germline V gives CDR1 MNHNY, CDR2 SVGAGI (reference sequence). The CDR3 spans 14 residues. The V end lost 4 bases, the J end lost 0 bases, and 10 bases lay between the germline ends. The CDR3: CASSSQGTSYEQYF. The CDR3 DNA reads TGTGCCAGCAGTTCCCAGGGGACCTCCTACGAGCAGTACTTC.

This sequence joins TRBV6-6 and TRBJ1-1; no clear D gene. The V and J ends lost 6 bases and 4 bases respectively, with 12 bases between them. Germline CDR1 and CDR2: MNHNY and SVGAGI (reference sequence). This CDR3 has 13 residues. CDR3 coding DNA: TGTGCCAGCAGGGGGAAGGTTGCCACTGAAGCTTTCTTT. Translating it yields CASRGKVATEAFF.

This clone appeared a few times. This chain links TRBV19 with TRBJ2-1, with D unresolved. Germline CDR1 is LNHDA and CDR2 is SQIVND (reference sequence). This CDR3 has 12 residues. Trimming cost V 1 base and J 8 bases, with 6 bases left between them. CDR3: CASSIGAYEQFF. In DNA, the CDR3 is TGTGCCAGTAGTATAGGGGCTTATGAGCAGTTCTTC.

The V and J genes are TRBV5-1 and TRBJ1-2; 10 bases are shared with TRBD1. The CDR3 totals 14 residues. The ends lost 4 bases at V and 4 bases at J; junction bases unmatched: 4. Germline V CDR1 and CDR2: SGHRS, YFSETQ. The CDR3 nucleotides are TGCGCCAGCAGCCAACGGACAGGGGGCTATGGCTACACCTTC. Encoded protein: CASSQRTGGYGYTF.

This clone was seen just once. The chain recombines TRBV7-6 with TRBJ2-1; unclear D gene. The germline V and J ends were trimmed by 5 bases and 3 bases, with 5 bases remaining between them. Looked up from germline, CDR1 is SGHVS and CDR2 is FNYEAQ. The CDR3 is 12 residues long. CDR3 region: CASSANYNEQFF. DNA of the CDR3: TGTGCCAGCAGCGCGAACTACAATGAGCAGTTCTTC.

The chain links TRBV7-6 to TRBJ2-7; a weak D match, TRBD1 (6 bases). The CDR3 extends over 13 amino acids. V dropped 5 bases and J dropped 2 bases, with 10 bases sitting between them. Germline values: CDR1 SGHVS, CDR2 FNYEAQ. The CDR3 DNA sequence: TGTGCCAGCAGCCACAGGGACGCCTACGAGCAGTACTTC. Its protein is CASSHRDAYEQYF.

The chain carries TRBV7-9 and TRBJ2-1; D may be TRBD2 (6 bases). V lost 5 bases to trimming and J lost 10 bases, with 12 bases between them. The CDR3 totals 12 residues. Looked up from germline, CDR1 is SEHNR and CDR2 is FQNEAQ (reference sequence). CDR3: CASSPHGREQFF. As DNA, the CDR3 is TGTGCCAGCAGCCCGCATGGGAGGGAGCAGTTCTTC.

This chain joins TRBV9 and TRBJ2-1; D might be TRBD1 (5 bases). Germline V CDR1 and CDR2: SGDLS, YYNGEE. V was clipped by 3 bases and J by 2 bases, with 18 bases between them. The CDR3 contains 17 residues. CDR3 amino acids: CASSAPPGFSTYNEQFF. CDR3 nucleotides: TGTGCCAGCAGCGCCCCTCCAGGGTTCTCGACCTACAATGAGCAGTTCTTC.

The chain joins TRBV5-6 to TRBJ1-4; D gene uncertain. Trimming shortened V by 0 bases and J by 4 bases, and 4 bases separated the two germline ends. The CDR3 has 13 amino acids. Germline CDR1 reads SGHDT; CDR2 reads YYEEEE. The CDR3 is CASSLGGNEKLFF. CDR3 DNA sequence: TGTGCCAGCAGCTTGGGCGGTAATGAAAAACTGTTTTTT. Looking up the rest from reference TRBV5-6 and TRBJ1-4 gives the full variable domain: DAGVTQSPTHLIKTRGQQVTLRCSPKSGHDTVSWYQQALGQGPQFIFQYYEEEERQRGNFPDRFSGHQFPNYSSELNVNALLLGDSALYLCASSLGGNEKLFFGSGTQLSVL.

The V and J genes are TRBV7-2 and TRBJ1-2; tentative D call: TRBD1 (6 bases). The CDR3 has 14 residues. CDR1 is SGHTA and CDR2 is FQGNSA in the germline V gene. V lost 1 base, J lost 3 bases, and 9 bases lay in between. In nucleotides, the CDR3 is TGTGCCAGCAGCTTAGTCGGGGGGCACTATGGCTACACCTTC. It codes for CASSLVGGHYGYTF.

The chain joins TRBV4-3 to TRBJ2-4; D is unclear. Germline V gene sequence: CDR1 LGHNA, CDR2 YSLEER. The CDR3 extends over 16 amino acids. V was clipped by 1 base and J by 1 base, with 11 bases between them. CDR3: CASSQVLQGAKNIQYF. The CDR3 nucleotides read TGCGCCAGCAGCCAAGTTCTCCAAGGGGCCAAAAACATTCAGTACTTC.

This chain connects TRBV2 to TRBJ1-5; D not resolved. The CDR3 loop spans 14 amino acids. In germline, CDR1 is SNHLY, CDR2 FYNNEI. Trimming took 7 bases from V and 3 from J, leaving 13 bases between them. DNA of the CDR3: TGTGCCAGCACCGTCCCGGGTCACAATCAGCCCCAGCATTTT. It specifies CASTVPGHNQPQHF.

The V gene is TRBV9, the J gene TRBJ2-7; 9 positions agree with TRBD2. Germline assignment: CDR1 SGDLS and CDR2 YYNGEE. CDR3 size: 15 residues. After removal of 4 bases from V and 6 bases from J, the junction contained 11 bases not matched to a gene. The CDR3 DNA sequence: TGTGCCAGCAGCTCCCGCCTAGCGGGATCGGGCGAGCAGTACTTC. This translates into CASSSRLAGSGEQYF.

The V call is TRBV6-5, the J call TRBJ1-4, with TRBD1 matching 8 bases. The J segment lost 13 bases and the V segment lost 4 bases, leaving 17 bases of the junction unmatched. CDR1 MNHEY and CDR2 SVGAGI come from the germline V gene. This CDR3 region has 16 residues. The CDR3 sequence is CASSFRQGSIPVGLFF. Written as DNA, the CDR3 is TGTGCCAGCAGTTTCAGACAGGGGTCCATCCCGGTGGGACTGTTTTTT.

The V gene is TRBV5-6, the J gene TRBJ1-6; no firm D call. The length of the CDR3 is 18 residues. The germline CDR1 and CDR2 sequences are SGHDT and YYEEEE. V gave up 3 bases and J gave up 5 bases, with 21 bases separating them. CDR3 coding DNA: TGTGCCAGCAGCTCCGATATTGGCGGATCTGGGGATAATTCACCCCTCCACTTT. Translating it yields CASSSDIGGSGDNSPLHF.

CDR3 in amino acids: CASSYLLPLAEETQYF. DNA of the CDR3: TGTGCCAGCAGTTACTTGTTGCCACTAGCGGAAGAGACCCAGTACTTC. V gene TRBV6-6 combines with J gene TRBJ2-5; 8 positions agree with TRBD2. The ends lost 1 base at V and 3 bases at J; junction bases unmatched: 7. The CDR3 extends over 16 amino acids. Germline CDR1 and CDR2: MNHNY and SVGAGI (reference sequence).

This clone has just a few counts. The chain joins TRBV4-3 to TRBJ2-5, with TRBD1 matching over 8 bases. Germline assignment: CDR1 LGHNA and CDR2 YSLEER. This CDR3 comprises 15 residues. The junction had 8 bases not matched to a gene; V was cut back by 3 bases and J by 5 bases. CDR3 residues: CASSQDREVTETQYF. CDR3 bases: TGCGCCAGCAGCCAGGACAGGGAGGTCACGGAGACCCAGTACTTC.

V is TRBV9 and J is TRBJ2-7; a possible D gene is TRBD2 (7 bases). The CDR3 contains 16 residues. Trimming took 3 bases from V and 0 from J, leaving 16 bases between them. Germline CDR1 is SGDLS and CDR2 is YYNGEE. CDR3 sequence reads: CASSAGGQEFSYEQYF. The CDR3 nucleotides are TGTGCCAGCAGCGCGGGGGGACAAGAGTTCTCCTACGAGCAGTACTTC.

The V and J genes are TRBV5-4 and TRBJ2-5; the D is unclear. Trimming removed 6 bases from V and 5 bases from J, with 14 bases in between. In germline, CDR1 is SGHNT, CDR2 YYREEE (reference sequence). The CDR3 covers 13 residues. The CDR3 coding sequence is TGTGCCAGCACCCCCGGCGTAGTCGAGACCCAGTACTTC. This codes for CASTPGVVETQYF. Full variable domain (outside the CDR3, taken from reference TRBV5-4 and TRBJ2-5): ETGVTQSPTHLIKTRGQQVTLRCSSQSGHNTVSWYQQALGQGPQFIFQYYREEENGRGNFPPRFSGLQFPNYSSELNVNALELDDSALYLCASTPGVVETQYFGPGTRLLVL.

The CDR3 loop is CASSQVMRKLAVIYNEQFF. In DNA form, the CDR3 reads TGCGCCAGCAGCCAAGTAATGCGGAAACTAGCGGTGATCTACAATGAGCAGTTCTTC. The V and J genes are TRBV4-1 and TRBJ2-1; 8 positions match TRBD2. Per the germline V gene, CDR1 is MGHRA and CDR2 is YSYEKL. CDR3 length: 19 residues. Trimming at V came to 1 base and at J to 3 bases, leaving 14 bases not matched to a gene.

The genes are TRBV15 and TRBJ2-3; 10 bases match TRBD1. The V gene's germline CDR1 is LNHNV and CDR2 YYDKDF (reference sequence). This CDR3 comprises 15 residues. V shed 9 bases and J 3 bases; nucleotides not matched to a gene: 9. The CDR3: CATRTTGGLTDTQYF. CDR3 DNA: TGTGCCACAAGGACGACAGGGGGCTTGACAGATACGCAGTATTTT.

The chain uses TRBV4-3 and TRBJ2-1; maybe TRBD1 (6 bases). The CDR3 sequence is 15 residues long. CDR1 is LGHNA, CDR2 YSLEER, per germline. V was clipped by 3 bases and J by 3 bases, with 12 bases between them. The CDR3 loop is CASSQNREHYNEQFF. CDR3 coding DNA: TGCGCCAGCAGCCAGAACAGGGAACACTACAATGAGCAGTTCTTC.

The chain employs TRBV5-1 and TRBJ2-7, with unresolved D. CDR1 SGHRS and CDR2 YFSETQ come from the germline V gene. Trimming took off 0 bases at V and 0 bases at J, with 4 bases between the two ends. This CDR3 comprises 13 residues. The CDR3 DNA is TGCGCCAGCAGCTTGGACCGCTCCTACGAGCAGTACTTC. Translating gives CASSLDRSYEQYF.

The chain employs TRBV6-6 and TRBJ1-6; TRBD1 agrees at 9 bases. V shed 4 bases, J shed 10 bases, and the junction held 5 bases outside the gene matches. The CDR3 length is 14 residues. Germline V gene data show CDR1 as MNHNY and CDR2 as SVGAGI (reference sequence). The CDR3 spells CASSLDRGGSPLHF. In DNA, the CDR3 is TGTGCCAGCAGTTTGGACAGGGGAGGGTCACCCCTCCACTTT.

The chain recombines TRBV5-4 with TRBJ2-2; 9 bases match TRBD1. Unmatched junction bases numbered 5, after V lost 4 bases and J lost 7 bases. Germline CDR1 is SGHNT and CDR2 is YYREEE (reference sequence). The CDR3 sequence is 14 residues long. In DNA form, the CDR3 reads TGTGCCAGCAGCGTACAGGGGGCTGTCGGGGAGCTGTTTTTT. Its translation: CASSVQGAVGELFF.

As DNA, the CDR3 is TGTGCCAGCAGCTACACCCGGTTTTACGAGCAGTACTTC. Its protein product is CASSYTRFYEQYF. V usage is TRBV5-5 and J usage is TRBJ2-7; no firm D call. Germline values: CDR1 SGHKS, CDR2 YYEKEE (reference sequence). There are 13 residues in the CDR3. V was shortened by 3 bases and J by 4 bases, with 11 bases between the two germline ends.

The chain couples TRBV9 to TRBJ1-4, with D possibly matching TRBD1 (6 bases). With 0 bases removed from V and 0 bases from J, the gap between germline ends came to 12 bases. CDR3 size: 17 residues. CDR1 SGDLS and CDR2 YYNGEE come from the germline V gene. The chain's CDR3 is CASSVGQEIATNEKLFF. The CDR3 DNA is TGTGCCAGCAGCGTAGGACAGGAGATCGCAACTAATGAAAAACTGTTTTTT.

This chain links TRBV9 with TRBJ2-1; 7 bases map to TRBD2. V was pared by 2 bases and J by 2 bases, with 4 bases of the junction left unmatched. CDR1 is SGDLS, CDR2 YYNGEE, per germline. The CDR3 loop spans 15 amino acids. The CDR3 DNA reads TGTGCCAGCAGCGTTTCGGGAGGACCCTACAATGAGCAGTTCTTC. Protein sequence: CASSVSGGPYNEQFF. The full variable domain, in which reference TRBV9 and TRBJ2-1 provide the parts outside the CDR3, is DSGVTQTPKHLITATGQRVTLRCSPRSGDLSVYWYQQSLDQGLQFLIQYYNGEERAKGNILERFSAQQFPDLHSELNLSSLELGDSALYFCASSVSGGPYNEQFFGPGTRLTVL.